This TCR beta chain comes out of a study of T cell repertoires in cytomegalovirus infection. Germline V CDR1 and CDR2: MNHNY, SVGAGI (reference sequence). Trimming pared 0 bases from V and 5 bases from J, leaving 1 base between. The CDR3 spans 12 residues. This clonotype was seen more than once but under ten times. What it binds is unknown. Study-wide findings and caveats: The study found HLA-C-restricted CMV-specific TCR beta clonotypes dominating the ex vivo response.

TCRdb passed the reads through MiXCR, listing each CDR3 protein once. This table holds nearly 450,000 distinct CDR3 sequences, approximately 31% found once. Material: PBMCs. This clonotype was sampled from a human donor in good health (CMV status not recorded). Some clones in this sample may be carry-over from other donors' samples. This chain joins TRBV6-6 and TRBJ1-4, with D uncertain. In DNA, the CDR3 is TGTGCCAGCAGTTACTCGAATGAAAAACTGTTTTTT. Encoded protein: CASSYSNEKLFF.